These T cell receptor beta chains were read from a single sample in a study of T cells expressing NK-cell markers. TCRdb reprocessed the 5' RACE reads and reports one entry per CDR3 protein, with no DNA. This repertoire includes about 260,000 distinct CDR3 sequences. Sequenced sample: blood T cells: a sorted CD56 or NKG2C T cell subset, CD4+ or CD8+ T cells, or bulk PBMC T cells (not recorded which). The source of these receptors is a woman aged 18-69 years in good health. CDR3s include the opening cysteine and the closing phenylalanine or tryptophan.

J | V | CDR3
TRBJ2-7 | TRBV11-2 | CASSLARGSYEQYF
TRBJ2-7 | TRBV7-6 | CASSSEGASTYEQYF
TRBJ1-5 | TRBV7-2 | CASSSGTGVSQPQHF
TRBJ2-7 | TRBV10-3 | CANREGGTSYEQYF
TRBJ2-5 | TRBV7-8 | CASSHQPGNQETQYF
TRBJ2-7 | TRBV28 | CASSLPGYEQYF
TRBJ1-1 | TRBV6-5 | CASSRPNTEAFF
TRBJ1-4 | TRBV18 | CASSPGGTGTTNEKLFF
TRBJ1-1 | TRBV24-1 | CATSDPGQGSEAFF
TRBJ2-5 | TRBV18 | CASSPKPTSGGSIQTQYF
TRBJ2-1 | TRBV28 | CASSESGSSYNEQFF
TRBJ2-3 | TRBV20-1 | CSASNPSSRTDTQYF
TRBJ1-2 | TRBV7-9 | CASSYTRGEGSSYGYTF
TRBJ2-1 | TRBV2 | CASSENPLLYNEQFF
TRBJ2-3 | TRBV7-2 | CASSRATTGSTDTQYF
TRBJ2-5 | TRBV12-3/TRBV12-4 | CASSLGRRQETQYF
TRBJ1-3 | TRBV4-3 | CASSQEDSGNTIYF
TRBJ2-7 | TRBV7-2 | CASSLRAAGLGEQYF
TRBJ1-1 | TRBV12-3/TRBV12-4 | CASRETGPPKAFF
TRBJ2-1 | TRBV5-1 | CASSLATLAGGSNEQFF
TRBJ1-2 | TRBV9 | CASSVGGLGYGYTF
TRBJ1-1 | TRBV5-1 | CASSWSSLGDTEAFF
TRBJ2-1 | TRBV2 | CASSDLYRQGYLYNEQFF
TRBJ2-3 | TRBV18 | CASSPPGLRDSTDTQYF
TRBJ2-7 | TRBV20-1 | CSARIVAGTRDYEQYF
TRBJ1-1 | TRBV12-3/TRBV12-4 | CASSLGRTGSEAFF
TRBJ2-1 | TRBV4-3 | CASSQVSGRGNEQFF
TRBJ2-5 | TRBV4-3 | CASSQGMTRPETQYF
TRBJ2-5 | TRBV18 | CASSWTSGQETQYF
TRBJ1-1 | TRBV6-1 | CASSTTLTNTEAFF
TRBJ2-2 | TRBV2 | CASKRQGPNTGELFF
TRBJ2-1 | TRBV11-2 | CASRESGGNEQFF